Given below is one T cell receptor (beta chain) in context. This entry belongs to a study of cytomegalovirus exposure and HLA in healthy donors. The overall study: Early on, a data release was issued that held 80 million or so unique TCRs from HLA-typed donors.

The PCR employed 60 Vbeta primers together with 13 Jbeta primers. Measured with immunoSEQ multiplex PCR; TCRdb has only the in-frame clones, and not every one. The data contain some 120,000 clones, about 84% of them singletons. Germline CDR1 LGHNA, CDR2 YSLEER. The V end was cut by 4 bases, the J end by 4 bases, with 12 bases between. This CDR3 is built from 14 residues. The chain employs TRBV4-3 and TRBJ2-3; TRBD1 might be the D (6 bases). Sequencing was done on a sample of PBMCs. The receptor comes from a man aged 18 to 30 in good health and CMV-seropositive. In DNA, the CDR3 is TGCGCCAGCAGCCGTATGGACAGCTCAGATACGCAGTATTTT. It yields the protein CASSRMDSSDTQYF.